The T cell receptor (beta chain) under discussion was sequenced for a study of cytomegalovirus exposure and HLA in healthy donors (dated 2017 in TCRdb). Background on the whole study: An earlier analysis of 587 of the donors reported about 260 Gb of sequence data and 117 million unique TCR beta sequences obtained from some 170 million T cells. An early release covering roughly 600 HLA-typed donors comprised approximately 300 gigabases of sequencing data and roughly 86 million unique TCR sequences. Of the 350 to 450 genotyped donors, 65% to 90% were placed in the genetic ancestry cluster associated with self-reported Caucasian donors. To predict cytomegalovirus infection status, the study combined high-throughput TCR immunosequencing, statistical association of individual TCRs with disease status, and machine learning. Roughly five DR-DQ haplotypes were handled as single units for association and clustering, since linkage in the cohort was strong. The study used immunosequencing to profile the T cell repertoires of approximately 640 subjects and linked those repertoires to cytomegalovirus serostatus. Rather than drawing on any new phenotypic data, the later analysis identified candidate immune exposures from TCR beta sequences and the way those sequences occurred across donors. Typing coverage varied by locus: 629-630 donors for A, B, C, DRB1 and DQB1; 522 for DQA1; about 570 for DPA1; 450 to 480 for DPB1. Across approximately 400 genotyped donors of the cohort, an average of roughly 230,000 unique TCR beta nucleotide sequences per donor were sequenced, and roughly 18% of those sequences were non-productive. To decide whether each TCR beta V gene segment behaved as functional or pseudogenic, an earlier analysis of nearly 600 of the donors relied on high-throughput TCR beta sequencing. Genome-wide SNP genotypes for about 65% of the roughly 700 donors were used in a later genetic analysis, which treated that subset as a discovery cohort. Every repertoire in the discovery cohort had been generated on one and the same sequencing platform. Donor age, sex, ethnicity and CMV serostatus were compiled alongside the repertoire data. A separate validation cohort of about 110 different subjects was used in addition to the approximately 670-subject first cohort. The study aimed to test whether signatures of past pathogen exposure could be identified by cataloging public T cell receptors. Both class I and class II loci were covered by HLA typing, at four-digit resolution. A later analysis re-analyzed previously published TCR beta repertoires from approximately 670 donors and added high-resolution HLA genotyping to study TCR occurrence patterns.

In total, approximately 700 healthy bone marrow donors made up the cohort. At the time of sampling, every cohort member was nominally healthy, though immune exposures that went unrecorded were likely present. The donor tested CMV seropositive, placing the donor among the 290 or so seropositive members of the cohort. Each donor provided a peripheral blood sample, and peripheral blood mononuclear cells were used for TCR beta sequencing. Genomic DNA was extracted from the blood cell samples with the Qiagen DNeasy Blood Extraction Kit. Library preparation employed the immunoSEQ multiplex PCR assay. For the multiplex PCR, a mixture combining 60 forward primers for TCR Vbeta segments and 13 reverse primers for TCR Jbeta segments was used. Amplification of the CDR3 region of rearranged TCR beta genes was performed with a multiplex PCR assay on genomic DNA. On the Illumina HiSeq System, the amplified TCR beta libraries were sequenced as 87-base-pair reads. The authors' analysis ran thus. In a later analysis, some 80 million unique TCR beta chains were counted across the 666 repertoires, and approximately 9.9 million of these chains were shared by at least two donors. To remove PCR and sequencing errors, raw reads were error-corrected and collapsed into unique sequences using a nearest-neighbor algorithm that merged closely related sequences. To assign V, D and J gene segments, CDR3 sequences were aligned to IMGT reference sequences. For a sequence to be retained, at least a six-nucleotide match to both a V gene segment and a J gene segment was required. A rearrangement counted as productive if the CDR3 had no stop codons and remained in frame with V and J, and every other rearrangement counted as non-productive. Following IMGT convention, CDR3 was defined as the stretch from the second conserved V-encoded cysteine up to the conserved J-encoded phenylalanine. In an earlier analysis of around 600 of the donors, sequences lacking an unambiguous match to a single V gene segment were excluded. In an earlier analysis of some 590 of the donors, a V segment was called functional when productive rearrangements were above 56.7%, and segregating when the standard deviation between donors exceeded 5%. A statistical classification framework was built for diagnosing cytomegalovirus status from the catalog of TCR beta chain sequences. A later analysis assigned V and J genes by comparing TCR nucleotide sequences with IMGT/GENE-DB human TR gene sequences. A later analysis assigned CDR3 sequences and most-parsimonious VDJ recombination scenarios with the TCRdist pipeline. A later analysis defined each TCR beta chain by its CDR3 amino acid sequence plus V-gene family, and excluded reads lacking a unique V-gene family. In a later analysis, 550 to 650 highly shared, low-generation-probability nucleotide sequences were removed to address suspected cross-contamination and a sequencing artifact. In a later analysis, a clonal expansion index was calculated for each public chain from normalized within-repertoire ranks of inferred template counts. Generation probabilities in a later analysis came from a VDJ recombination model fitted to out-of-frame rearrangements, and those results were checked against IGoR. A later analysis scored TCR-TCR, TCR-HLA and TCR-CMV co-occurrence with hypergeometric tests, applying a repertoire-size bias correction to TCR pairs. To estimate false discovery rates, a later analysis permuted the HLA or CMV assignments 20 times. In a later analysis, co-occurring TCRs were grouped using DBSCAN, and TCRdist sequence similarity was added for clustering within HLA-allele-positive subsets. Repertoires with fewer than 30,000 or more than 120,000 public chains were left out of co-occurrence clustering, as were about five repertoires with anomalous nucleotide sharing. TCRdb carries this immuneACCESS record with in-frame sequences only. Its versions omit some clonotypes, under half of them owing to an unresolved V gene in the studies checked, with the rest unexplained. V, J and clone size are those of that table, while D and trimming were read from the DNA. This sample lists 150,000 to 200,000 clones; under 75% were detected once. Over 6% of the sample is in the top ten clones.

Trimming removed 0 bases from V and 4 bases from J; the gene matches leave 8 bases unexplained. The CDR3 spans 16 residues, from the cysteine through the phenylalanine. Only CDR3 DNA is held: 48 bases, read in frame from base 1. The germline V gene encodes CDR1 LNHDA and CDR2 SQIVND (reference sequence). As to this clone: Its binding antigen is unknown. Base qualities are not recorded, but no much larger clone differs from it by a single base.

Beyond this particular receptor, the publication reports: A further reported finding was that TCR beta sequences accurately predicted the HLA-A and HLA-B alleles for most subjects in the first cohort. Roughly uniform sequencing depth across donors was assumed in presence/absence analyses, although this assumption may not hold. Most CMV-associated TCR beta chains appeared to be HLA-restricted in a later analysis, and the HLA associations seemed to be driven largely by CMV exposure. Some IMGT-functional V segments, including TRBV6-2 and TRBV6-3, could not be distinguished by the 87-base-pair reads and were therefore excluded. While some public TCRs were present in many individuals, most TCR sequences turned up only very rarely across donors. V-gene and J-gene trimming of TCR beta chains was associated with a missense DCLRE1C variant in a later genetic analysis, and the association was replicated in an independent cohort. Assigning TCR associations to individual alleles was difficult when HLA alleles, especially DR and DQ, strongly co-occurred. A later analysis associated approximately 17,000 TCR beta sequences with specific HLA alleles at a false discovery rate of 0.05. Correlated functional status among segregating V segments might be attributable to linkage disequilibrium, but an unknown experimental factor could not be ruled out. The study listed 164 TCR beta chains as associated with cytomegalovirus. An earlier analysis of around 600 of the donors showed that most TCR beta V segments appeared in productive rearrangements either about 87% or about 30% of the time, which broadly matched IMGT annotations. For the cohort, immune exposure information was limited to CMV serostatus. In this cohort, only TCR beta chains were sequenced, and detectable features were limited by the absence of alpha or paired-chain data. In a later genetic analysis, fewer N-insertions in productive TCRs were reported among donors in an Asian-associated ancestry cluster than the roughly 700-donor mean. Approximately 16 rarely observed V segments, including chromosome 9 orphons, were excluded from the earlier analysis of several hundred of the donors because counts were too low. Several of the top co-occurrence clusters appeared to be linked to parvovirus B19, influenza, CMV and Epstein-Barr virus, according to a later analysis. The authors suggested that the approach could potentially be generalized to other disease states and immunological phenotypes. Compared with equally common non-associated chains, HLA-associated TCR beta chains in a later analysis were more clonally expanded and had lower generation probabilities. In both the original and validation cohorts, the classifier was reported to diagnose cytomegalovirus status with high specificity and sensitivity. HLA typing was unavailable for some donors at each locus, so association tests used only the typed subset. A group of highly shared sequence variants was considered likely to be a technical artifact of the sequencing pipeline. According to a later analysis, TCR association rates differed among HLA loci, with DRB1 alleles showing the most associated TCRs and HLA-C alleles showing the fewest. In vitro tests confirmed that three of the cytomegalovirus-associated TCR beta chains recognize cytomegalovirus antigens.

Material: PBMCs. The chain uses TRBV19 and TRBJ1-2; 7 central nucleotides agree with TRBD1. This clonotype was sampled from a man aged 40-50 years in good health and CMV-seropositive. CDR3 loop: CASSIDGGGGAYGYTF. The nucleotides are TGTGCCAGTAGTATAGACGGCGGAGGGGGCGCCTATGGCTACACCTTC.